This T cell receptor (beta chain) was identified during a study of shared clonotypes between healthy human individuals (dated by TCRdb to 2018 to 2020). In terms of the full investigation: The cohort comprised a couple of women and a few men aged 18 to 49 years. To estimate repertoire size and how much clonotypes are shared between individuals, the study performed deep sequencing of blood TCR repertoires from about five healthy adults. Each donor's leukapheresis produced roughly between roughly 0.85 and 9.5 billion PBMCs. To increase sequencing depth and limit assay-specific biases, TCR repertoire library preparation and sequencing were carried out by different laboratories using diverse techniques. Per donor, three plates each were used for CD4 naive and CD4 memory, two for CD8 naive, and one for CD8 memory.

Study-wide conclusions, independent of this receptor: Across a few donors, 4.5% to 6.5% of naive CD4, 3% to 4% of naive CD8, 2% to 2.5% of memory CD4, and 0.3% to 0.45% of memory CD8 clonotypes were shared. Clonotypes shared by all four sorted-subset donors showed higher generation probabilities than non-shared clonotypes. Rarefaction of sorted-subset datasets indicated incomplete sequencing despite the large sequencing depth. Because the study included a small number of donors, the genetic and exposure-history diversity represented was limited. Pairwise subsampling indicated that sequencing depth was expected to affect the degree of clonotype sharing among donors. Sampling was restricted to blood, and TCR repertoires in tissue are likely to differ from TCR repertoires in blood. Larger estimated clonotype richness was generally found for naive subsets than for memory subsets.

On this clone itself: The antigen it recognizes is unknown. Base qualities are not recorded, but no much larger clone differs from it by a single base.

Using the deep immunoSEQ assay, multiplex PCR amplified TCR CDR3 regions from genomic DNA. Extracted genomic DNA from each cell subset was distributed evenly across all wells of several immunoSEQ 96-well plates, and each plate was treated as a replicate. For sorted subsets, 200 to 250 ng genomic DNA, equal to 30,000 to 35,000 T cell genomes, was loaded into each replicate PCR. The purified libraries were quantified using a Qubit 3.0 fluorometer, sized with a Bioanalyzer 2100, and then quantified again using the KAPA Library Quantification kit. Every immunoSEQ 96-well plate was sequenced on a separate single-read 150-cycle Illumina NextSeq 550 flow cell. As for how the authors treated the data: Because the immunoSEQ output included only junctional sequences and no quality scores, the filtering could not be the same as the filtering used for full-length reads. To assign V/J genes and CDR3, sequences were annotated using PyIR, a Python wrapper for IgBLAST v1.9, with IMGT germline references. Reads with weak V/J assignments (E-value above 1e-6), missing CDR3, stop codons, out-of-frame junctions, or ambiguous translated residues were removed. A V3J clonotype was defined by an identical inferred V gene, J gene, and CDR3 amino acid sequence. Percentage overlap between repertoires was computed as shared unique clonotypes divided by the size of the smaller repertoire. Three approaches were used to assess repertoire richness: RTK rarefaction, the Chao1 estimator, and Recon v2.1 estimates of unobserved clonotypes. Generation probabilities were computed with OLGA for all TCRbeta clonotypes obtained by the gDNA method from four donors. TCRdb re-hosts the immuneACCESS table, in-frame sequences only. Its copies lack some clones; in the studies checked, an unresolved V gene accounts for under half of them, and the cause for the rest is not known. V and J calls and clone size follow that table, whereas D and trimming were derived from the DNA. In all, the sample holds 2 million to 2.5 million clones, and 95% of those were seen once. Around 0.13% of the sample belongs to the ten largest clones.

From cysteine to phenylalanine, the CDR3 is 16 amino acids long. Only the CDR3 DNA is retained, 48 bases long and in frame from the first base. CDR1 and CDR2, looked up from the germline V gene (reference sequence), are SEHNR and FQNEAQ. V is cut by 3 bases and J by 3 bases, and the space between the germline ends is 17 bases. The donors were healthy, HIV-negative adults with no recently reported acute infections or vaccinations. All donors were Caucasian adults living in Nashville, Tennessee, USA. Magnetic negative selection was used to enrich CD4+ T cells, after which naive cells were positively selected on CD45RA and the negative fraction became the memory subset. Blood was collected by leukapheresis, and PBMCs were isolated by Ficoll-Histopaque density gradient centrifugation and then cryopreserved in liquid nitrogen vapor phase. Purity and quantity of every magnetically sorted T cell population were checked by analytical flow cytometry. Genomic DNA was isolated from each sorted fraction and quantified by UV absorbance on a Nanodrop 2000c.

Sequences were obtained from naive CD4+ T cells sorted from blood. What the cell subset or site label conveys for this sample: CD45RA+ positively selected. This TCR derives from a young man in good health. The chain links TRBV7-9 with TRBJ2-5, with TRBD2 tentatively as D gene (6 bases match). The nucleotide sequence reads TGTGCCAGCAGCTTCGGAGGGGTCCCAACAAAAGAGACCCAGTACTTC. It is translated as CASSFGGVPTKETQYF.